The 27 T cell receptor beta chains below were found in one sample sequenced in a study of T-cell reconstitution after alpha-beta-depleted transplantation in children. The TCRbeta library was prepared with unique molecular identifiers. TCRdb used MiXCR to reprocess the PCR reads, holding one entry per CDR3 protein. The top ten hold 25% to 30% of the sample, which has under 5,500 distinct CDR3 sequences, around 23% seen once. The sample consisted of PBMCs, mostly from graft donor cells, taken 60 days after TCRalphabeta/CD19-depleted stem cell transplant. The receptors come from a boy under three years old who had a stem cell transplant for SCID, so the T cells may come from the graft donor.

The CDR3 loop is CSAAGYHEQFF. CDR3 sequence (DNA): TGCAGTGCCGCAGGGTACCATGAGCAGTTCTTC. This chain uses TRBV20-1 with TRBJ2-1; TRBD1 might be the D (5 bases). Trimming left V 6 bases short and J 8 bases short, with 11 bases between. The CDR3 length is 11 residues. CDR1 is DFQATT, CDR2 SNEGSKA, per germline (reference sequence).

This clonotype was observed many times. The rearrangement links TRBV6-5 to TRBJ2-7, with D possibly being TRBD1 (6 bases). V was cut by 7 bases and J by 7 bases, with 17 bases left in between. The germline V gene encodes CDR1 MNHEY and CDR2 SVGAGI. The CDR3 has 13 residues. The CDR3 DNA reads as TGTGCCAGCACCCGGGACACCCTGGGGGAGCAGTACTTC. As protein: CASTRDTLGEQYF.

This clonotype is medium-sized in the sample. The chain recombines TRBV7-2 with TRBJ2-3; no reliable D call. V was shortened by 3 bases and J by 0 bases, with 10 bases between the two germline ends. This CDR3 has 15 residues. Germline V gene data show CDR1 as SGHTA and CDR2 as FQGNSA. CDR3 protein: CASSFPSPSTDTQYF. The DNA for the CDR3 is TGTGCCAGCAGCTTTCCCTCCCCTAGCACAGATACGCAGTATTTT.

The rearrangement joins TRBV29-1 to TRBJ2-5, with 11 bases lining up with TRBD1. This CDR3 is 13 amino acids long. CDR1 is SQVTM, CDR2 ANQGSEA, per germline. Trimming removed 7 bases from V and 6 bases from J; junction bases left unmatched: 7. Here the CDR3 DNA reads TGCAGCGCCCACGGGACAGGGGGAAAGACCCAGTACTTC. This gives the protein CSAHGTGGKTQYF.

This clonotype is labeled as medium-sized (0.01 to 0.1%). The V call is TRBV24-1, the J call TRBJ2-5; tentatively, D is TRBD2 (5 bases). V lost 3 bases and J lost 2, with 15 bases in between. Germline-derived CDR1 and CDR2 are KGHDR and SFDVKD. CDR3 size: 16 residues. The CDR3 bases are TGTGCCACCAGTGATCCCACAGACTACCCACAAGAGACCCAGTACTTC. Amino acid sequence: CATSDPTDYPQETQYF.

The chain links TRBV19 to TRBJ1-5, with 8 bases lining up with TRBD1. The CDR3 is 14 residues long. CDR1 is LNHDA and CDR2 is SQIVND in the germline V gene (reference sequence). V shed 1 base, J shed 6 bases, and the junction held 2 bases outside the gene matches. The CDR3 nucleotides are TGTGCCAGTAGTATAGTCACAGGGGGTCAGCCCCAGCATTTT. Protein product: CASSIVTGGQPQHF. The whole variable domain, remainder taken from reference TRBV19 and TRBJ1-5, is DGGITQSPKYLFRKEGQNVTLSCEQNLNHDAMYWYRQDPGQGLRLIYYSQIVNDFQKGDIAEGYSVSREKKESFPLTVTSAQKNPTAFYLCASSIVTGGQPQHFGDGTRLSIL.

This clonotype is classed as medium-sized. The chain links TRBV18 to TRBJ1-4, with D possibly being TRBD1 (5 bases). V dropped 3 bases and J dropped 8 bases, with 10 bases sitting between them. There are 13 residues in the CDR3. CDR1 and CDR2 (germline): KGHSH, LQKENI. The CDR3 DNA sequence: TGTGCCAGCTCACCCGGGGCTTCGGAAAAACTGTTTTTT. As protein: CASSPGASEKLFF.

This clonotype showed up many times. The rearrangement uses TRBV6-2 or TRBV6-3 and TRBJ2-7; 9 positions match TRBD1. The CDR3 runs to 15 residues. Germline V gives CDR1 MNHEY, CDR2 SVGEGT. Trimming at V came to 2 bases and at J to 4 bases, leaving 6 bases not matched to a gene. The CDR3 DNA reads TGTGCCAGCAGTTACGGGGACAGGGCCTATTACGAGCAGTACTTC. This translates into CASSYGDRAYYEQYF.

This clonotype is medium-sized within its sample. The DNA of the CDR3 is TGCGCCAGCAGCTTCAGGGAACCCACCTACAATGAGCAGTTCTTC. Translating it yields CASSFREPTYNEQFF. The chain links TRBV5-1 to TRBJ2-1, with a possible D match to TRBD1 (5 bases). This CDR3 is 15 amino acids long. Trimming left V 2 bases short and J 2 bases short, with 11 bases between. Germline lookup yields CDR1 SGHRS and CDR2 YFSETQ.

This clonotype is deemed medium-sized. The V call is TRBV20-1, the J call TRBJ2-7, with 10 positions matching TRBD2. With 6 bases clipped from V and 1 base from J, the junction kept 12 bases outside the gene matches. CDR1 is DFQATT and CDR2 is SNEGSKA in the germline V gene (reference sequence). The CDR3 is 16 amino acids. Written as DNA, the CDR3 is TGCAGTGCCAACGGGAGGAGCGGGGGGGGTTCCTACGAGCAGTACTTC. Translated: CSANGRSGGGSYEQYF.

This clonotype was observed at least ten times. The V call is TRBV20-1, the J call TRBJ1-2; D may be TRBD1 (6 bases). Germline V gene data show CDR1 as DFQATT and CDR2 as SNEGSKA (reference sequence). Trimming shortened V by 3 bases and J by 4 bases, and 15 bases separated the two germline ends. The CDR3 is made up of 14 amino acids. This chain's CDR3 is CSASPVGGGYGYTF. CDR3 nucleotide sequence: TGCAGTGCTAGTCCGGTAGGGGGTGGCTATGGCTACACCTTC.

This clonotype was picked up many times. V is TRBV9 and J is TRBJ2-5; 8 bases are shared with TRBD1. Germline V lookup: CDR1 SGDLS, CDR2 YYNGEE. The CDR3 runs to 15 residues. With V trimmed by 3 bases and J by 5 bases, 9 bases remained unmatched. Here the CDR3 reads CASSGRQGALETQYF. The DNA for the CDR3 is TGTGCCAGCAGCGGCCGGCAGGGGGCGTTGGAGACCCAGTACTTC.

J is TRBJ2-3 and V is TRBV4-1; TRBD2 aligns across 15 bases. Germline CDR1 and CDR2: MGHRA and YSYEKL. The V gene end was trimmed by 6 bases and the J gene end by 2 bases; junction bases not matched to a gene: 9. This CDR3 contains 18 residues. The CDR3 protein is CASSHWTSGGVYTDTQYF. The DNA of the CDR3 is TGCGCCAGCAGTCACTGGACTAGCGGGGGGGTATACACAGATACGCAGTATTTT.

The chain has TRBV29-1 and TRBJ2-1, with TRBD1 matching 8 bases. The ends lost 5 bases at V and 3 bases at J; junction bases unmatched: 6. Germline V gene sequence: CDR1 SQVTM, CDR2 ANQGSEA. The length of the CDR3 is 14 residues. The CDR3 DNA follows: TGCAGCGTTAGCTCAGGGGGCTTCTACAATGAGCAGTTCTTC. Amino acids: CSVSSGGFYNEQFF.

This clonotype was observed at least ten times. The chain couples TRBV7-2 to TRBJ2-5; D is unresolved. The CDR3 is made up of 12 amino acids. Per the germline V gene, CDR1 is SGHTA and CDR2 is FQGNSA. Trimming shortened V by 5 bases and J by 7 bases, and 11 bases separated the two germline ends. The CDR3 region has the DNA TGTGCCAGCAGCCAAGAAGGCGGGACCCAGTACTTC. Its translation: CASSQEGGTQYF.

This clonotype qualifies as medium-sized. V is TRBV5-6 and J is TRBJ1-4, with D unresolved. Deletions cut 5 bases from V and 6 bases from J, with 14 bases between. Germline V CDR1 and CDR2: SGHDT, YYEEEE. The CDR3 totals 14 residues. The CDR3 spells CASSPAVADEKLFF. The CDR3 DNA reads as TGTGCCAGCAGTCCAGCCGTTGCCGATGAAAAACTGTTTTTT.

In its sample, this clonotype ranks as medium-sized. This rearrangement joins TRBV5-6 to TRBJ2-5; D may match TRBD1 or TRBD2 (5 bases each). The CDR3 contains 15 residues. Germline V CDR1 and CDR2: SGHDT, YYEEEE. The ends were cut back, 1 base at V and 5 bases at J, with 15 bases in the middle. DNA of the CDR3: TGTGCCAGCAGCTTGTGGGGGTACGTGGTGGAGACCCAGTACTTC. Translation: CASSLWGYVVETQYF.

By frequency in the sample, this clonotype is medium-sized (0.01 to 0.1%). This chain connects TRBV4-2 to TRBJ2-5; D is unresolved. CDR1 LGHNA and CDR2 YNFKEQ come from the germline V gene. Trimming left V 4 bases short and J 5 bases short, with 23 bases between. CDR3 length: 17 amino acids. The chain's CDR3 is CASSLDLRASLGETQYF. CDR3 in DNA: TGTGCCAGCAGCCTCGACCTCCGGGCCTCACTCGGGGAGACCCAGTACTTC.

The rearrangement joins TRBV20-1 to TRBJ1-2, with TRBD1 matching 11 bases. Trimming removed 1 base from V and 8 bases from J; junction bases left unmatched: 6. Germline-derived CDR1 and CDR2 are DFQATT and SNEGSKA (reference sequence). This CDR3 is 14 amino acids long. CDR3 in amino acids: CSARGGTGGGGYTF. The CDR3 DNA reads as TGCAGTGCTAGAGGGGGGACAGGGGGAGGGGGCTACACCTTC.

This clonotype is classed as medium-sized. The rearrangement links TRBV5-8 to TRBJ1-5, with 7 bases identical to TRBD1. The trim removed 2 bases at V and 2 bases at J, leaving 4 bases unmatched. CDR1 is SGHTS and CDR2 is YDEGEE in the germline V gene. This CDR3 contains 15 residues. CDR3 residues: CASSLQGFGNQPQHF. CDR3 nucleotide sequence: TGTGCCAGCAGCTTACAGGGGTTCGGCAATCAGCCCCAGCATTTT.

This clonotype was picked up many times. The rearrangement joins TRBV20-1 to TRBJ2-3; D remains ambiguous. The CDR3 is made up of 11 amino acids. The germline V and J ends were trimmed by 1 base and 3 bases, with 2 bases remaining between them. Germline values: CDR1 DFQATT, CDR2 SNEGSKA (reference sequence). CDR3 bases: TGCAGTGCTAGAGGGACAGATACGCAGTATTTT. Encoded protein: CSARGTDTQYF.

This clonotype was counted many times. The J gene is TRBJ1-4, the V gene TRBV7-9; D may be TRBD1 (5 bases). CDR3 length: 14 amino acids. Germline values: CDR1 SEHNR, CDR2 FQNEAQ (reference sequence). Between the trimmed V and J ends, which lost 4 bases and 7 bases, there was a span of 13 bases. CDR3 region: CASSSFTGGEKLFF. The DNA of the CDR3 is TGTGCCAGCAGCTCCTTCACGGGGGGTGAAAAACTGTTTTTT.

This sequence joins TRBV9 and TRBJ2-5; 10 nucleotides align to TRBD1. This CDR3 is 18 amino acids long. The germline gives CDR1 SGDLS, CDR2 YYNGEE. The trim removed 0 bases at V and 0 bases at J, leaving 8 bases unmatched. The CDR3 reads CASSVATGGAPYQETQYF. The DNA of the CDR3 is TGTGCCAGCAGCGTAGCGACAGGGGGCGCCCCATACCAAGAGACCCAGTACTTC.

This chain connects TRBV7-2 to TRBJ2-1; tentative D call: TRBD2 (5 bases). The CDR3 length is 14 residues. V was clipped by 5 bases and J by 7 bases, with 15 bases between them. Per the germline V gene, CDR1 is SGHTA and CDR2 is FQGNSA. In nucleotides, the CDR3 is TGTGCCAGCAGCGAGGGTACCTTTGGGAATGAGCAGTTCTTC. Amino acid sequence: CASSEGTFGNEQFF. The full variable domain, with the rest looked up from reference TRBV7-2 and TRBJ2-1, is GAGVSQSPSNKVTEKGKDVELRCDPISGHTALYWYRQSLGQGLEFLIYFQGNSAPDKSGLPSDRFSAERTGGSVSTLTIQRTQQEDSAVYLCASSEGTFGNEQFFGPGTRLTVL.

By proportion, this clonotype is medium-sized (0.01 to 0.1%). The CDR3 sequence: CASSWLRDEQFF. The CDR3 region has the DNA TGTGCCAGCAGTTGGCTACGGGATGAGCAGTTCTTC. The chain has TRBV28 and TRBJ2-1; D is unclear. The CDR3 runs to 12 residues. V was cut by 4 bases and J by 8 bases, with 9 bases left in between. Germline CDR1 reads MDHEN; CDR2 reads SYDVKM.

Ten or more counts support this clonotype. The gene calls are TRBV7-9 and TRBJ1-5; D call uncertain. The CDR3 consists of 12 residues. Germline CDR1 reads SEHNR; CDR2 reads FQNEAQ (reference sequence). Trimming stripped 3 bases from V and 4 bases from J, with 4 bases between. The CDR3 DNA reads TGTGCCAGCAGCTTCGGTAATCAGCCCCAGCATTTT. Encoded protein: CASSFGNQPQHF.

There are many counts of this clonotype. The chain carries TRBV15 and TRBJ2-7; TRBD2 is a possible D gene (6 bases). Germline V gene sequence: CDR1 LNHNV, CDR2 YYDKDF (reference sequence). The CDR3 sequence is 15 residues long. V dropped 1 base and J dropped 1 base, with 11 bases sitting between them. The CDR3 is CATSRGRDSSYEQYF. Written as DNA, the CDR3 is TGTGCCACCAGCAGAGGGCGGGACTCGTCCTACGAGCAGTACTTC.